This is a list of T cell receptor beta chains from one sample in a study of control samples from healthy donors and cancer patients. Produced via immunoSEQ multiplex PCR; TCRdb's table is partial and in-frame only. The data hold about 150,000 clones, with 93% observed a single time. The sample taken for sequencing was blood. The receptor set was obtained from a man aged 45-65 years in good health. Both conserved end residues are part of each CDR3. Fields, in order: J gene, D gene, V gene, clone size, CDR3 protein, CDR3 DNA. The D gene is left open where the match is weak. For some rows the clone size is stated as once, few or many, or as a class when expanded; others skip it.

TRBJ1-1	TRBD1	TRBV15	NA	CATSWDRVNTEAFF	TGTGCCACCAGTTGGGACAGGGTGAACACTGAAGCTTTCTTT
TRBJ1-2	NA	TRBV18	NA	CASSEDRTNYGYTF	TGTGCCAGCTCCGAGGACAGAACTAACTATGGCTACACCTTC
TRBJ2-7	NA	TRBV18	once	CASSPGRSSYEQYF	TGTGCCAGCTCACCGGGGAGGAGCTCCTACGAGCAGTACTTC
TRBJ1-4	NA	TRBV30	few	CAWRTQGVGEKLFF	TGTGCCTGGAGGACCCAGGGTGTCGGCGAAAAACTGTTTTTT
TRBJ2-2	NA	TRBV11-3	NA	CASSYGAGELFF	TGTGCCAGCAGCTATGGTGCCGGGGAGCTGTTTTTT
TRBJ2-5	NA	TRBV27	NA	CASSRADRQETQYF	TGTGCCAGCAGTCGTGCGGACAGACAAGAGACCCAGTACTTC
TRBJ1-5	TRBD1	TRBV10-3	NA	CAIQGQGDQPQHF	TGTGCCATCCAGGGACAGGGGGATCAGCCCCAGCATTTT
TRBJ1-3	NA	TRBV3-1/TRBV3-2	once	CASSPHGAGGNTIYF	TGTGCCAGCAGCCCCCATGGGGCCGGGGGAAACACCATATATTTT
TRBJ2-1	TRBD2	TRBV4-2	NA	CASSHIGASGSHNEQFF	TGTGCCAGCAGCCACATCGGGGCTAGCGGGAGCCACAATGAGCAGTTCTTC
TRBJ2-1	NA	TRBV2	NA	CASTAESSYNEQFF	TGTGCCAGTACAGCTGAAAGCTCCTACAATGAGCAGTTCTTC
TRBJ2-7	TRBD1	TRBV3-1/TRBV3-2	few	CASSPEPGQGSYEQYF	TGTGCCAGCAGTCCGGAGCCGGGACAGGGGTCCTACGAGCAGTACTTC
TRBJ2-5	NA	TRBV12-3/TRBV12-4	NA	CASRGGRGRTQYF	TGTGCCAGCAGAGGGGGACGCGGGAGGACCCAGTACTTC
TRBJ2-7	TRBD1	TRBV14	NA	CASSLTTGRSNEQYF	TGTGCCAGCAGCCTTACGACAGGGAGATCGAACGAGCAGTACTTC
TRBJ2-1	TRBD2	TRBV30	NA	CAWSVPLAGYNEQFF	TGTGCCTGGAGTGTACCACTAGCGGGGTACAATGAGCAGTTCTTC
TRBJ2-7	NA	TRBV6-5	NA	CASSYSLFLRDHEQYF	TGTGCCAGCAGTTACTCGTTATTTCTGAGGGACCACGAGCAGTACTTC
TRBJ1-3	NA	TRBV6-5	NA	CASRPSRGNGNTIYF	TGTGCCAGCAGGCCCAGTCGGGGAAACGGAAACACCATATATTTT
TRBJ2-3	NA	TRBV5-6	NA	CASSLAELTDTQYF	TGTGCCAGCAGCTTGGCAGAGCTCACAGATACGCAGTATTTT
TRBJ2-2	TRBD2	TRBV28	NA	CASNPTAGGHGELFF	TGTGCCAGCAACCCTACGGCGGGAGGGCACGGGGAGCTGTTTTTT
TRBJ2-2	NA	TRBV7-3	NA	CASSLIDRTGELFF	TGTGCCAGCAGCTTAATTGACCGCACCGGGGAGCTGTTTTTT
TRBJ1-1	NA	TRBV2	NA	CASTLAVLNTEAFF	TGTGCCAGCACCCTTGCGGTCCTGAACACTGAAGCTTTCTTT
TRBJ1-5	NA	TRBV6-5	NA	CASTRVLWNQPQHF	TGTGCCAGCACAAGGGTTCTATGGAATCAGCCCCAGCATTTT
TRBJ2-7	TRBD2	TRBV14	NA	CASSQAAGGPYEQYF	TGTGCCAGCAGCCAAGCAGCGGGAGGTCCCTACGAGCAGTACTTC
TRBJ1-4	NA	TRBV28	NA	CASSFGGLNEKLFF	TGTGCCAGCAGTTTTGGTGGCCTTAATGAAAAACTGTTTTTT
TRBJ1-4	NA	TRBV5-1	NA	CASSLGGTNEKLFF	TGCGCCAGCAGCTTGGGGGGAACTAATGAAAAACTGTTTTTT
TRBJ2-1	TRBD2	TRBV5-1	NA	CASSSTSGTYNEQFF	TGCGCCAGCAGCTCAACTAGCGGGACCTACAATGAGCAGTTCTTC
TRBJ2-7	TRBD2	TRBV5-1	NA	CASSVTSGRSYEQYF	TGCGCCAGCAGCGTGACTAGCGGGAGATCCTACGAGCAGTACTTC
TRBJ1-5	NA	TRBV28	NA	CASSLDQPQHF	TGTGCCAGCAGTTTGGATCAGCCCCAGCATTTT
TRBJ2-5	NA	TRBV5-1	NA	CASSFLGGETQYF	TGCGCCAGCAGTTTCTTGGGCGGAGAGACCCAGTACTTC
TRBJ2-7	TRBD1	TRBV18	NA	CASSPGRGPWYEQYF	TGTGCCAGCTCACCGGGCAGGGGGCCTTGGTACGAGCAGTACTTC
TRBJ1-5	TRBD1	TRBV3-1/TRBV3-2	NA	CASSQVIGGQPQHF	TGTGCCAGCAGCCAAGTAATAGGGGGCCAGCCCCAGCATTTT
TRBJ2-7	NA	TRBV5-4	NA	CASSLAGTVYEQYF	TGTGCCAGCAGCTTGGCGGGAACAGTCTACGAGCAGTACTTC
TRBJ1-1	NA	TRBV5-4	NA	CASSSGQLNTEAFF	TGTGCCAGCAGTAGCGGGCAGCTGAACACTGAAGCTTTCTTT
TRBJ1-2	NA	TRBV5-4	NA	CASSLSGTSRGYTF	TGTGCCAGCAGCTTGTCCGGGACCTCAAGAGGCTACACCTTC
TRBJ2-3	NA	TRBV10-2	NA	CASRLARGTDTQYF	TGCGCCAGCAGGCTAGCGAGAGGCACAGATACGCAGTATTTT
TRBJ1-4	NA	TRBV12-3/TRBV12-4	NA	CASSFSGEKLFF	TGTGCCAGCAGTTTTTCCGGTGAAAAACTGTTTTTT
TRBJ1-5	TRBD1	TRBV18	NA	CASAGQVNQPQHF	TGTGCCAGCGCGGGACAGGTGAATCAGCCCCAGCATTTT
TRBJ1-1	TRBD1	TRBV5-1	NA	CASSRDRGKTEAFF	TGCGCCAGCAGCAGAGACAGGGGGAAGACTGAAGCTTTCTTT
TRBJ2-1	NA	TRBV5-1	once	CASSLTGSDYNEQFF	TGCGCCAGCAGCTTGACGGGGAGCGACTACAATGAGCAGTTCTTC
TRBJ1-4	TRBD1	TRBV7-8	NA	CASTPLGRGQTNEKLFF	TGTGCCAGCACCCCCCTGGGCAGGGGGCAGACTAATGAAAAACTGTTTTTT
TRBJ2-1	NA	TRBV28	NA	CASTTAGGSSYNEQFF	TGTGCCAGCACCACCGCCGGCGGCAGCTCCTACAATGAGCAGTTCTTC
TRBJ2-1	TRBD1	TRBV28	NA	CASSSPGTGFGNEQFF	TGTGCCAGCAGTTCCCCCGGGACAGGGTTTGGCAATGAGCAGTTCTTC
TRBJ1-2	TRBD1	TRBV27	once	CASSLSWGQGYGYTF	TGTGCCAGCAGTTTATCGTGGGGACAGGGCTATGGCTACACCTTC
TRBJ2-7	NA	TRBV19	once	CASSIDQSYEQYF	TGTGCCAGTAGTATAGACCAGTCCTACGAGCAGTACTTC
TRBJ2-5	NA	TRBV29-1	NA	CSVERWQTQYF	TGCAGCGTTGAAAGGTGGCAGACCCAGTACTTC
TRBJ1-5	NA	TRBV2	NA	CASSEGKNRGNQPQHF	TGTGCCAGCAGTGAAGGGAAGAACAGGGGCAATCAGCCCCAGCATTTT
TRBJ2-2	NA	TRBV9	NA	CASTPKAPNTGELFF	TGTGCCAGCACCCCTAAAGCACCCAACACCGGGGAGCTGTTTTTT
TRBJ2-3	TRBD1	TRBV6-4	NA	CASSVEGAITDTQYF	TGTGCCAGCAGTGTTGAGGGGGCTATCACAGATACGCAGTATTTT
TRBJ2-5	NA	TRBV20-1	NA	CSARQEETQYF	TGCAGTGCTAGACAGGAAGAGACCCAGTACTTC
TRBJ1-3	NA	TRBV14	NA	CASSQGLHLGGNTIYF	TGTGCCAGCAGCCAAGGCCTACACCTGGGTGGAAACACCATATATTTT
TRBJ1-1	NA	TRBV19	NA	CASSHGQMNTEAFF	TGTGCCAGTAGTCATGGACAGATGAACACTGAAGCTTTCTTT
TRBJ1-1	NA	TRBV9	NA	CASSSEAMNTEAFF	TGTGCCAGCAGCTCAGAGGCCATGAACACTGAAGCTTTCTTT
TRBJ1-2	TRBD1	TRBV5-1	NA	CASSPGQGAYGYTF	TGCGCCAGCAGCCCGGGACAGGGGGCGTATGGCTACACCTTC
TRBJ1-2	NA	TRBV11-3	NA	CASSPRSGLNYGYTF	TGTGCCAGCAGCCCCCGGTCAGGTCTTAACTATGGCTACACCTTC
TRBJ2-5	TRBD2	TRBV5-4	NA	CASSLSGRVRETQYF	TGTGCCAGCAGCCTAAGCGGGAGGGTACGAGAGACCCAGTACTTC
TRBJ2-7	TRBD2	TRBV30	NA	CAWTPGLAVRYEQYF	TGTGCCTGGACCCCAGGACTAGCGGTTAGATACGAGCAGTACTTC
TRBJ1-1	NA	TRBV6-5	NA	CASSRLPRAVTEAFF	TGTGCCAGCAGCCGCCTTCCTAGGGCGGTCACTGAAGCTTTCTTT
TRBJ1-5	NA	TRBV7-9	NA	CASSPSGSNQPQHF	TGTGCCAGCAGCCCCAGTGGGAGCAATCAGCCCCAGCATTTT